This T cell receptor (beta chain) was obtained from a study of cytomegalovirus exposure and HLA in healthy donors. V was pared by 4 bases and J by 7 bases, with 11 bases of the junction left unmatched. The CDR3 length is 16 residues. The germline CDR1 and CDR2 sequences are MDHEN and SYDVKM. PCR primers comprised 60 Vbeta and 13 Jbeta primers. Method: immunoSEQ multiplex PCR; TCRdb's copy keeps in-frame clones and lacks some. The table records approximately 95,000 clones, 81% of them present only once. The receptor was derived from a woman in her sixties or seventies in good health and CMV-seropositive. The V gene is TRBV28, the J gene TRBJ2-1; TRBD1 matches 9 bases. Sequenced: PBMCs. CDR3 coding DNA: TGTGCCAGCAGTTCTTCCGGGACAGGGCCTTTTAATGAGCAGTTCTTC. Translating it yields CASSSSGTGPFNEQFF.